This T cell receptor (beta chain) was retrieved from a study of T-cell reconstitution after alpha-beta-depleted transplantation in children. After removal of 3 bases from V and 7 bases from J, the junction contained 0 bases not matched to a gene. Germline V gene data show CDR1 as SGHRS and CDR2 as YFSETQ. The CDR3 sequence is 12 residues long. TCRbeta library preparation incorporated unique molecular identifiers. Each CDR3 protein gets one entry after TCRdb re-called the PCR reads with MiXCR. The table lists 200,000 to 250,000 distinct CDR3 sequences, 20% to 30% of them singletons, with roughly 5% in the top ten. Study-level results: The study reportedly traced alpha-beta T cells about two months after transplant to several hundred expanded graft clones. Newly generated T cells supplied most T-cell counts and diversity one year post-transplant. Surviving recipient T cells and thymic progenitors accounted for the high day-60 TCRbeta diversity observed in some patients.

As for this clonotype: What it recognizes is unknown.

The sequence came from a female patient younger than 10 who had a stem cell transplant for congenital amegakaryocytic thrombocytopenia, so the T cells may come from the graft donor. This specimen was PBMCs, mostly from graft donor cells, taken 360 days after TCRalphabeta/CD19-depleted stem cell transplant. This sequence joins TRBV5-1 and TRBJ1-1; TRBD1 agrees at 10 bases. The DNA of the CDR3 is TGCGCCAGCAGCTGGACAGGGGGTGAAGCTTTCTTT. Translating gives CASSWTGGEAFF.